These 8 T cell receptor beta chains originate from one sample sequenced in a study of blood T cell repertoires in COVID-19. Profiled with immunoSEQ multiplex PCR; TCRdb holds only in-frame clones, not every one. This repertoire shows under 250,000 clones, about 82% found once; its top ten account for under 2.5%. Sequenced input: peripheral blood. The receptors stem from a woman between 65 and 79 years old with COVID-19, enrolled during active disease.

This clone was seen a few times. This CDR3 reads CASSPRTSGKDSEQFF. CDR3 in DNA: TGTGCCAGCAGCCCCAGGACTAGCGGGAAAGATAGTGAGCAGTTCTTC. The V and J genes are TRBV3-1 (or the pseudogene TRBV3-2) and TRBJ2-1, with TRBD2 matching 12 bases. Looked up from germline, CDR1 is LGHDT and CDR2 is YNNKEL (reference sequence). The ends lost 4 bases at V and 9 bases at J; junction bases unmatched: 10. This CDR3 contains 16 residues.

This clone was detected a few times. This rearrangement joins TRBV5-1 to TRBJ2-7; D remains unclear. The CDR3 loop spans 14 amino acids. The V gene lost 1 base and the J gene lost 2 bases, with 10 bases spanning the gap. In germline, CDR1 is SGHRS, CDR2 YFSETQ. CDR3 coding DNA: TGCGCCAGCAGCTTGACGGTGGGCCCCTACGAGCAGTACTTC. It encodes CASSLTVGPYEQYF. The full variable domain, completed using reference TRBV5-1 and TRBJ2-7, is KAGVTQTPRYLIKTRGQQVTLSCSPISGHRSVSWYQQTPGQGLQFLFEYFSETQRNKGNFPGRFSGRQFSNSRSEMNVSTLELGDSALYLCASSLTVGPYEQYFGPGTRLTVT.

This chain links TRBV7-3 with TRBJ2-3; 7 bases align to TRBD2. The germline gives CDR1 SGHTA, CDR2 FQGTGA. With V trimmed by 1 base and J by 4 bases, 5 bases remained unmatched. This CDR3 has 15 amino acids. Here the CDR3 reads CASSLRAGEADTQYF. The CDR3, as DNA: TGTGCCAGCAGCTTAAGGGCGGGAGAAGCAGATACGCAGTATTTT.

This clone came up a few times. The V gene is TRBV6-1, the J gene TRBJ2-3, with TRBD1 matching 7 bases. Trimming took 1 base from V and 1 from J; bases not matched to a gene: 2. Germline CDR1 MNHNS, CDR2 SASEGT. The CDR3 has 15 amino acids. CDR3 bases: TGTGCCAGCAGTGAAGTAGGACAGGGCACAGATACGCAGTATTTT. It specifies CASSEVGQGTDTQYF.

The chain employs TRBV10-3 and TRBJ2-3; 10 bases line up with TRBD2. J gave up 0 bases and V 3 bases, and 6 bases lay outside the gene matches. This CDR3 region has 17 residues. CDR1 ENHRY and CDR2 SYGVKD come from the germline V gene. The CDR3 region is CAISERTSGTSTDTQYF. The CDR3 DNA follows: TGTGCCATCAGTGAAAGGACTAGCGGAACTAGCACAGATACGCAGTATTTT.

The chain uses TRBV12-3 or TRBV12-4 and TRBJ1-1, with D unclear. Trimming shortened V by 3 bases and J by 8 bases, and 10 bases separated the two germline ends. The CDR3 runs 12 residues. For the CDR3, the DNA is TGTGCCAGCAGTTTCCTCGGGTTAGAAGCTTTCTTT. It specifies CASSFLGLEAFF.

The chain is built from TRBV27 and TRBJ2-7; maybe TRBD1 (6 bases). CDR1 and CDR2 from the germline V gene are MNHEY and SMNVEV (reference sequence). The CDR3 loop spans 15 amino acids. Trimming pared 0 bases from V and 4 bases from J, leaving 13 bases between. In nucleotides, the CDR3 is TGTGCCAGCAGTTTATCGGAGAGGACAGTGTACGAGCAGTACTTC. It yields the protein CASSLSERTVYEQYF.

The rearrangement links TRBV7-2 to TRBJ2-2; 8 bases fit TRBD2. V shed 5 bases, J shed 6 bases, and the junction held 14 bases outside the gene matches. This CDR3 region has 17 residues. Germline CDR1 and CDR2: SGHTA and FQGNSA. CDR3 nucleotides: TGTGCCAGCAGCCACCGGTGGCGGGGGGCCTCGCCCGGGGAGCTGTTTTTT. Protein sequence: CASSHRWRGASPGELFF.